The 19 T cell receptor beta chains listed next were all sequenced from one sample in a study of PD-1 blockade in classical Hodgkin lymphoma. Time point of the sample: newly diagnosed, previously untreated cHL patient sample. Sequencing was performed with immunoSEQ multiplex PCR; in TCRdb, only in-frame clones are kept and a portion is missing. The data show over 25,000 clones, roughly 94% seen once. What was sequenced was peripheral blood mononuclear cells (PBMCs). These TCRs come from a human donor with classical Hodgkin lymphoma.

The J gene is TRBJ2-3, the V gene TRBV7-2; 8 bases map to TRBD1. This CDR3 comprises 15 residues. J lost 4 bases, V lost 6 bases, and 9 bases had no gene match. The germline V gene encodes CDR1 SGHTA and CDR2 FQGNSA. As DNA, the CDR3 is TGTGCCAGCAGTCGCCCGGACAGGGAGCCAGATACGCAGTATTTT. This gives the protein CASSRPDREPDTQYF. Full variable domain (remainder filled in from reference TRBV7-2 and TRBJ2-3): GAGVSQSPSNKVTEKGKDVELRCDPISGHTALYWYRQSLGQGLEFLIYFQGNSAPDKSGLPSDRFSAERTGGSVSTLTIQRTQQEDSAVYLCASSRPDREPDTQYFGPGTRLTVL.

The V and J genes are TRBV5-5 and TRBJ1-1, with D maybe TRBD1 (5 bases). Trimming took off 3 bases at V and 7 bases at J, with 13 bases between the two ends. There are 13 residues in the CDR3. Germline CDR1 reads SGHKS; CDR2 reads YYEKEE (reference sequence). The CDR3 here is CASSSISTDEAFF. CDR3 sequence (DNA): TGTGCCAGCAGCTCCATTTCGACAGATGAAGCTTTCTTT.

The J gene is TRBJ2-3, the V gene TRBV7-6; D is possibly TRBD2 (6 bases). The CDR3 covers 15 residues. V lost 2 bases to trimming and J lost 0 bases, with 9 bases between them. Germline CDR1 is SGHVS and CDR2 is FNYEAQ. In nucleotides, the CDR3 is TGTGCCAGCAGCTTAAACGGGGGAAGCACAGATACGCAGTATTTT. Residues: CASSLNGGSTDTQYF.

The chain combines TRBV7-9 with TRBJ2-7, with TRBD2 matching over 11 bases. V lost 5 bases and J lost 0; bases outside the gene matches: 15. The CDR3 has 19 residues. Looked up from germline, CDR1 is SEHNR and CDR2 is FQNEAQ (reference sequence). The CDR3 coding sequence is TGTGCCAGCAGCAGCCCTAGCGGGAGGCCTTTCCTTAGCTCCTACGAGCAGTACTTC. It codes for CASSSPSGRPFLSSYEQYF.

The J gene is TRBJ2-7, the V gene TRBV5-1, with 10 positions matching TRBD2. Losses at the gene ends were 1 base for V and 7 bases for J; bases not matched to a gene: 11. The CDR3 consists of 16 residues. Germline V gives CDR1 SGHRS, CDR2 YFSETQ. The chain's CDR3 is CASSLSSGGLGREQYF. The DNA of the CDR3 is TGCGCCAGCAGCTTGTCTAGCGGGGGCCTTGGCCGAGAGCAGTACTTC.

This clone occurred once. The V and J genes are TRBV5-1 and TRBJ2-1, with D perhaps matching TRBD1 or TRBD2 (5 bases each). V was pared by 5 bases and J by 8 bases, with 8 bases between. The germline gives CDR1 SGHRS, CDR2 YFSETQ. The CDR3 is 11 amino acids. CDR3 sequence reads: CASRRDHEQFF. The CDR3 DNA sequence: TGCGCCAGCAGACGGGACCATGAGCAGTTCTTC.

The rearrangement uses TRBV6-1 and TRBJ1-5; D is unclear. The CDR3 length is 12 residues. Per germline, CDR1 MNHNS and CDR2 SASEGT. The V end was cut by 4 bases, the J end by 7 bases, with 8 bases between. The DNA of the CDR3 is TGTGCCAGCAGTGTTACGGGGCAGCCCCAGCATTTT. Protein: CASSVTGQPQHF.

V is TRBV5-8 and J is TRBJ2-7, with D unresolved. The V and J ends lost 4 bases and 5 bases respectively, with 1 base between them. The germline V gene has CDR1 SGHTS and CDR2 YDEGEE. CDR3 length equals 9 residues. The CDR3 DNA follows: TGTGCCAGCAGCAACGAGCAGTACTTC. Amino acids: CASSNEQYF.

The CDR3, as DNA: TGTGCCAGCAGTTTACCACCAGGACAGGACTATGGCTACACCTTC. Residues: CASSLPPGQDYGYTF. This chain links TRBV28 with TRBJ1-2; 7 bases match TRBD1. Germline V gene data show CDR1 as MDHEN and CDR2 as SYDVKM. V dropped 2 bases and J dropped 3; count of bases not matched to a gene: 6. The CDR3 has 15 residues.

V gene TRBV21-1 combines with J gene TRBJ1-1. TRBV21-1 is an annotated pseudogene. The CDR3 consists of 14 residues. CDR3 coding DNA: TGTGCCAGCCTCTGTGGGGGTTTGAACACTGAAGCTTTCTTT. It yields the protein CASLCGGLNTEAFF.

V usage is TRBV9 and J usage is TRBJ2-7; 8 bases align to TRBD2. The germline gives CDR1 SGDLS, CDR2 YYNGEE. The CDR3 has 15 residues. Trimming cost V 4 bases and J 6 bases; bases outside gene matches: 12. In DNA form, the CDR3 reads TGTGCCAGCAGCAAAGTCTCGGGAGGGCCAGGCGAGCAGTACTTC. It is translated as CASSKVSGGPGEQYF.

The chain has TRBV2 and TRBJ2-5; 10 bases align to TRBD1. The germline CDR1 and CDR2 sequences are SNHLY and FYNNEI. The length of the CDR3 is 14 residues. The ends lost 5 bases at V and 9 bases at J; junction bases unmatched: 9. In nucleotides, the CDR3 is TGTGCCAGCAGTTTTGACAGGGGGCGGGAGGCCCAGTACTTC. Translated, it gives CASSFDRGREAQYF.

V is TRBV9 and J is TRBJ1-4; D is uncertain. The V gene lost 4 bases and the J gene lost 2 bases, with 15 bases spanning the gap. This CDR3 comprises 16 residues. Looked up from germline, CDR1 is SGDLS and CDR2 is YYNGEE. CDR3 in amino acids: CASSPRGGWTNEKLFF. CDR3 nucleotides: TGTGCCAGCAGCCCTCGCGGTGGGTGGACTAATGAAAAACTGTTTTTT.

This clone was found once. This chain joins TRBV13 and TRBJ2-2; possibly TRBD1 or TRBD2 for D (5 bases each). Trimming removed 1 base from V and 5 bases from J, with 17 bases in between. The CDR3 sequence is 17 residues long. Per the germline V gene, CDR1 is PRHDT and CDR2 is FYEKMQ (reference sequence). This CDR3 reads CASSLEYRMDSTGELFF. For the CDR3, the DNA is TGTGCCAGCAGCTTAGAGTACAGGATGGACTCGACCGGGGAGCTGTTTTTT.

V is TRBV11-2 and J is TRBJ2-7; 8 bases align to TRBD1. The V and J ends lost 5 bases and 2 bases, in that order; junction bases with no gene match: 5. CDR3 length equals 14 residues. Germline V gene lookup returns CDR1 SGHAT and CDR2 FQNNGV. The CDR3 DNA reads TGTGCCAGCAGCCTCAGGGGGCAGACCTACGAGCAGTACTTC. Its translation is CASSLRGQTYEQYF.

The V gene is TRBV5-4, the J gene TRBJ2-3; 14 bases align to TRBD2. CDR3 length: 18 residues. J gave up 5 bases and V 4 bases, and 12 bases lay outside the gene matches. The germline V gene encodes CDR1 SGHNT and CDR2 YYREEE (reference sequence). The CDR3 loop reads CASSPTLRLAGGVDTQYF. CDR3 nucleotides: TGTGCCAGCAGCCCGACGCTACGACTAGCGGGAGGGGTAGATACGCAGTATTTT.

The CDR3 spells CASSRGAGDSNQPQHF. The CDR3 DNA reads TGTGCCAGCAGCCGGGGGGCCGGAGATAGCAATCAGCCCCAGCATTTT. The chain couples TRBV5-8 to TRBJ1-5; perhaps TRBD1 as D (6 bases). This CDR3 comprises 16 residues. The V and J ends lost 4 bases and 0 bases respectively, with 14 bases between them. The germline gives CDR1 SGHTS, CDR2 YDEGEE.

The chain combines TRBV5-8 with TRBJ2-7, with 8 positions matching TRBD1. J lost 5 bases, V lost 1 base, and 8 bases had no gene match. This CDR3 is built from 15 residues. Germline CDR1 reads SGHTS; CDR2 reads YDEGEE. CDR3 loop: CASSLRTGLVHEQYF. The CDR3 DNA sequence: TGTGCCAGCAGCTTGAGGACAGGGTTGGTCCACGAGCAGTACTTC. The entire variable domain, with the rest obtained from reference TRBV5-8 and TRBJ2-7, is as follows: EAGVTQSPTHLIKTRGQQATLRCSPISGHTSVYWYQQALGLGLQFLLWYDEGEERNRGNFPPRFSGRQFPNYSSELNVNALELEDSALYLCASSLRTGLVHEQYFGPGTRLTVT.

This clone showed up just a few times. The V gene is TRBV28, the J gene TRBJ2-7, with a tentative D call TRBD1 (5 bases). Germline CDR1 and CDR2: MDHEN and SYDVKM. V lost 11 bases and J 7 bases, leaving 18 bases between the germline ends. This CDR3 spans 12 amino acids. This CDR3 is CAGRGTRTEQYF. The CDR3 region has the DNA TGTGCCGGTAGGGGAACGCGTACAGAGCAGTACTTC.